What follows are 17 T cell receptor beta chains derived from one specimen sequenced in a study of shared clonotypes between healthy human individuals. Sequenced by immunoSEQ multiplex PCR; TCRdb stores in-frame clones only, minus some. Of 900,000 to 1,200,000 clones in the sample, around 82% are singletons; the top ten hold roughly 0.62%. The specimen sequenced was memory CD4+ T cells from PBMCs. The subset denotes: CD45RA-negative fraction. The origin of the receptors is a man between 18 and 35 years old in good health. Some clones in this sample may be carry-over from other donors' samples.

This sequence joins TRBV2 and TRBJ1-2, with 9 bases identical to TRBD1. Germline trimming cut 4 bases from V and 4 bases from J; bases unmatched to any gene: 4. The CDR3 sequence is 14 residues long. Germline V CDR1 and CDR2: SNHLY, FYNNEI. The CDR3 DNA sequence: TGTGCCAGCAGTGTGGACAGGGGAGGCTATGGCTACACCTTC. It specifies CASSVDRGGYGYTF.

The gene calls are TRBV7-2 and TRBJ1-4; TRBD1 is a possible D gene (5 bases). V was shortened by 7 bases and J by 5 bases, with 17 bases between the two germline ends. The germline gives CDR1 SGHTA, CDR2 FQGNSA. The CDR3 sequence is 15 residues long. Written as DNA, the CDR3 is TGTGCCAGCACTAGGGGTATACGTCCCAATGAAAAACTGTTTTTT. Translating gives CASTRGIRPNEKLFF.

The chain carries TRBV6-1 and TRBJ1-1; a possible D gene is TRBD1 (6 bases). In germline, CDR1 is MNHNS, CDR2 SASEGT. This CDR3 is 14 amino acids long. The germline V and J ends were trimmed by 6 bases and 3 bases, with 14 bases remaining between them. The DNA for the CDR3 is TGTGCCAGCAGGGTAGGGGGTGGCTACACTGAAGCTTTCTTT. Translation gives CASRVGGGYTEAFF.

This clone appeared a single time. The chain carries TRBV10-3 and TRBJ2-1, with 9 bases fitting TRBD2. Trimming took 6 bases from V and 1 from J; bases not matched to a gene: 4. Germline V gene data show CDR1 as ENHRY and CDR2 as SYGVKD. The CDR3 sequence is 15 residues long. Here the CDR3 reads CAIRPGLASYNEQFF. CDR3 in DNA: TGTGCCATCAGGCCGGGACTAGCTTCCTACAATGAGCAGTTCTTC.

The rearrangement joins TRBV25-1 to TRBJ2-1, with 8 bases lining up with TRBD2. Germline-derived CDR1 and CDR2 are MGHDK and SYGVNS. The V and J ends lost 3 bases and 4 bases, in that order; junction bases with no gene match: 8. CDR3 length equals 16 residues. The CDR3 spells CASSDPAGGGYNEQFF. The CDR3 region has the DNA TGTGCCAGCAGTGATCCCGCGGGAGGAGGATACAATGAGCAGTTCTTC.

The V call is TRBV29-1, the J call TRBJ1-2; 9 nucleotides line up with TRBD1. V gave up 5 bases and J gave up 4 bases; unmatched junction bases: 5. The germline CDR1 and CDR2 sequences are SQVTM and ANQGSEA. CDR3 length equals 13 residues. The CDR3 protein is CSVRGQGLYGYTF. The CDR3 nucleotides are TGCAGCGTTCGGGGACAGGGCCTCTATGGCTACACCTTC. The full variable domain, its missing parts supplied by reference TRBV29-1 and TRBJ1-2, is SAVISQKPSRDICQRGTSLTIQCQVDSQVTMMFWYRQQPGQSLTLIATANQGSEATYESGFVIDKFPISRPNLTFSTLTVSNMSPEDSSIYLCSVRGQGLYGYTFGSGTRLTVV.

This clone was seen once. The chain uses TRBV30 and TRBJ1-1, with TRBD1 matching 8 bases. The CDR3 runs to 12 residues. Looked up from germline, CDR1 is GTSNPN and CDR2 is SVGIG (reference sequence). Trimming cost V 7 bases and J 1 base; bases outside gene matches: 2. The CDR3 sequence is CASGQGNTEAFF. CDR3 nucleotide sequence: TGTGCCTCAGGACAGGGGAACACTGAAGCTTTCTTT.

The chain joins TRBV9 to TRBJ1-2; TRBD1 might be the D (5 bases). The CDR3 runs 16 residues. The V gene lost 4 bases and the J gene lost 0 bases, with 16 bases spanning the gap. Per germline, CDR1 SGDLS and CDR2 YYNGEE. The CDR3, as DNA: TGTGCCAGCAGCCAGATCGGGGGGAATTCTAACTATGGCTACACCTTC. Amino acid sequence: CASSQIGGNSNYGYTF.

This clone has only one observation. The rearrangement links TRBV11-2 to TRBJ1-2; 9 bases map to TRBD1. With 4 bases clipped from V and 5 bases from J, the junction kept 14 bases outside the gene matches. This CDR3 is built from 17 residues. Per germline, CDR1 SGHAT and CDR2 FQNNGV. The CDR3, as DNA: TGTGCCAGCAGCTCACTTGGGACAGGGAGTATATGGTATGGCTACACCTTC. It codes for CASSSLGTGSIWYGYTF.

In regard to this clone: At one boundary the junction diverges from the germline segment, which might be a read error. The chain is built from TRBV7-2 and TRBJ2-1, with D possibly matching TRBD1 (7 bases). CDR3 length: 15 residues. Germline V gives CDR1 SGHTA, CDR2 FQGNSA. This CDR3 reads CASSLAPGQRMEGIF. The CDR3, as DNA: TGTGCCAGCAGCTTGGCACCGGGACAGAGGATGGAGGGGATCTTC.

This chain uses TRBV5-1 with TRBJ1-4; D is perhaps TRBD1 (5 bases). The CDR3 consists of 16 residues. Germline assignment: CDR1 SGHRS and CDR2 YFSETQ. V was pared by 0 bases and J by 4 bases, with 13 bases between. CDR3 loop: CASSLDSRTSNEKLFF. The CDR3 DNA reads as TGCGCCAGCAGCTTGGATTCACGGACAAGTAATGAAAAACTGTTTTTT.

The chain links TRBV6-5 to TRBJ1-2; TRBD1 aligns across 8 bases. Germline loops: CDR1 MNHEY, CDR2 SVGAGI. This CDR3 spans 14 amino acids. Trimming at V came to 2 bases and at J to 11 bases, leaving 10 bases not matched to a gene. DNA of the CDR3: TGTGCCAGCAGTTACACCCTAGGACAGGGTGATTACACCTTC. Amino acids: CASSYTLGQGDYTF.

CDR3 DNA sequence: TGTGCCAGCAGTCGACGCGGAACGACAGGGAGCTCCTACGAGCAGTACTTC. It specifies CASSRRGTTGSSYEQYF. The genes are TRBV28 and TRBJ2-7, with 7 positions matching TRBD1. The trim removed 5 bases at V and 0 bases at J, leaving 13 bases unmatched. The CDR3 extends over 17 amino acids. The germline V gene encodes CDR1 MDHEN and CDR2 SYDVKM.

V and J are TRBV2 and TRBJ2-3; D call uncertain. Germline CDR1 is SNHLY and CDR2 is FYNNEI. The CDR3 is 13 residues long. V lost 7 bases, J lost 4 bases, and 12 bases lay in between. This chain's CDR3 is CASKALVADTQYF. The CDR3 DNA reads TGTGCCAGCAAGGCCCTAGTGGCAGATACGCAGTATTTT.

The rearrangement uses TRBV18 and TRBJ2-7; TRBD1 matches at 8 bases. The CDR3 consists of 15 residues. Germline assignment: CDR1 KGHSH and CDR2 LQKENI. V dropped 5 bases and J dropped 0; count of bases not matched to a gene: 6. CDR3 sequence: CASSETGALSYEQYF. The CDR3 DNA is TGTGCCAGCTCAGAGACAGGGGCCCTCTCCTACGAGCAGTACTTC. Looking up the rest from reference TRBV18 and TRBJ2-7 gives the full variable domain: NAGVMQNPRHLVRRRGQEARLRCSPMKGHSHVYWYRQLPEEGLKFMVYLQKENIIDESGMPKERFSAEFPKEGPSILRIQQVVRGDSAAYFCASSETGALSYEQYFGPGTRLTVT.

This chain links TRBV5-4 with TRBJ2-5; 7 bases map to TRBD2. V shed 3 bases and J 0 bases; nucleotides not matched to a gene: 5. Germline assignment: CDR1 SGHNT and CDR2 YYREEE (reference sequence). The CDR3 spans 15 residues. CDR3 sequence (DNA): TGTGCCAGCAGCTCCTTAGCGGGCTACCAAGAGACCCAGTACTTC. Amino acid sequence: CASSSLAGYQETQYF.

The genes are TRBV29-1 and TRBJ2-1; 10 bases are a match to TRBD2. With V trimmed by 0 bases and J by 1 base, 3 bases remained unmatched. The CDR3 is 16 residues long. Germline V gene data show CDR1 as SQVTM and CDR2 as ANQGSEA. The CDR3 spells CSVEEGTSASYNEQFF. Written as DNA, the CDR3 is TGCAGCGTTGAAGAAGGGACTAGCGCTTCCTACAATGAGCAGTTCTTC.